The clone carrying this T cell receptor (beta chain) was seen a few times. The antigen is undetermined. Between the trimmed V and J ends, which lost 6 bases and 7 bases, there was a span of 16 bases. This CDR3 is built from 15 residues. TCRbeta library preparation incorporated unique molecular identifiers. One entry per CDR3 protein results from TCRdb running MiXCR on the PCR reads. The sample holds fewer than 85,000 distinct CDR3 sequences; over 12% are singletons and the top ten take 25% to 30%. This sample is part of a study of T-cell reconstitution after alpha-beta-depleted transplantation in children. General observations from the study: Among T cells one year after transplant, newly produced cells accounted for most counts and diversity.

The specimen was PBMCs, mostly from graft donor cells, collected 180 days after TCRalphabeta/CD19-depleted stem cell transplant. The chain joins TRBV12-3 or TRBV12-4 to TRBJ1-6; D possibly corresponds to TRBD1 (6 bases). The sequence was collected from a male patient between 2 and 10 years old who had a stem cell transplant for acute lymphoblastic leukemia, so the T cells may come from the graft donor. CDR3 loop: CASSRQVGGNSPLHF. In DNA, the CDR3 is TGTGCCAGCAGCCGACAGGTTGGGGGGAATTCACCCCTCCACTTT.